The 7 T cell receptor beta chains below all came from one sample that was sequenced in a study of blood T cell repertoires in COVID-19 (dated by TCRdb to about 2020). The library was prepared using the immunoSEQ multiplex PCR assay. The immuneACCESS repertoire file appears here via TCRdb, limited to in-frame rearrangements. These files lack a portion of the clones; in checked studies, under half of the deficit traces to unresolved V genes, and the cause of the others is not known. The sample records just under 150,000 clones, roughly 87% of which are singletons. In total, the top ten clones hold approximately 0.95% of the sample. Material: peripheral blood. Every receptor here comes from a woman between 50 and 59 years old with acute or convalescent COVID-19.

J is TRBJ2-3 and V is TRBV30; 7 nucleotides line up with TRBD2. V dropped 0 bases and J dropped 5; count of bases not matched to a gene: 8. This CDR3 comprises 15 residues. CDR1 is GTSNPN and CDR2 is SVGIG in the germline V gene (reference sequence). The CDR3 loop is CAWSVRSGGGDTQYF. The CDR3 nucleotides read TGTGCCTGGAGTGTAAGGTCGGGCGGGGGAGATACGCAGTATTTT. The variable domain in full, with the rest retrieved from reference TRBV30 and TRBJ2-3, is SQTIHQWPATLVQPVGSPLSLECTVEGTSNPNLYWYRQAAGRGLQLLFYSVGIGQISSEVPQNLSASRPQDRQFILSSKKLLLSDSGFYLCAWSVRSGGGDTQYFGPGTRLTVL.

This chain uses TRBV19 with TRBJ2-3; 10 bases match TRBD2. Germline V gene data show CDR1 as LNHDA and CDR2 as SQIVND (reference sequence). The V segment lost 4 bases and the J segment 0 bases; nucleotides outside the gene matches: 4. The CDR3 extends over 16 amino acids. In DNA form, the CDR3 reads TGTGCCAGTAGTACAAGACTAGCGGGTAGCACAGATACGCAGTATTTT. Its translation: CASSTRLAGSTDTQYF.

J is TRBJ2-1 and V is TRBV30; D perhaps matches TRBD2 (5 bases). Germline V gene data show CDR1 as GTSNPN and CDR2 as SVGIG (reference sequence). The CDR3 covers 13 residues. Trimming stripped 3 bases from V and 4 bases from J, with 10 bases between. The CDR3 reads CAWSQTGYNEQFF. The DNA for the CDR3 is TGTGCCTGGAGCCAAACGGGGTACAATGAGCAGTTCTTC.

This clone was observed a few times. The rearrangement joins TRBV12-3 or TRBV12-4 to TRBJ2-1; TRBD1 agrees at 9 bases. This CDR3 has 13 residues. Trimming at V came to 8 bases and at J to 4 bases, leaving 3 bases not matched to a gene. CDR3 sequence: CASRDRVYNEQFF. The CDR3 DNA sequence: TGTGCCAGCCGGGACAGGGTTTACAATGAGCAGTTCTTC.

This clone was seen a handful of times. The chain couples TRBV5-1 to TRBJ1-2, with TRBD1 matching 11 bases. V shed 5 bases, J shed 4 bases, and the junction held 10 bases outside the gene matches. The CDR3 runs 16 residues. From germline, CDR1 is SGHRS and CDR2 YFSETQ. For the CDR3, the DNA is TGCGCCAGCAGTCCTACCCCCGGGACAGGGGGCTATGGCTACACCTTC. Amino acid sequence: CASSPTPGTGGYGYTF.

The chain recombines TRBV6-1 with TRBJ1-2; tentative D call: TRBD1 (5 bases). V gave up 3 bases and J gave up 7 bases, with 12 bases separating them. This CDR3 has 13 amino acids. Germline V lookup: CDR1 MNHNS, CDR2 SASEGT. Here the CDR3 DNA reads TGTGCCAGCAGTGATGTAAGGGGAGGTGGCTACACCTTC. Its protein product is CASSDVRGGGYTF.

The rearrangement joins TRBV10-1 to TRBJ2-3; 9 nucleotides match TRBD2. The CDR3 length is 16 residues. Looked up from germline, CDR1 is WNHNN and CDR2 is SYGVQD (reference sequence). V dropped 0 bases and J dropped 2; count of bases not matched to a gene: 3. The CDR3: CASSESGGGVTDTQYF. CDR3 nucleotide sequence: TGCGCCAGCAGTGAGTCTGGCGGGGGGGTCACAGATACGCAGTATTTT.